A single sample is the source of the 20 T cell receptor beta chains below, sequenced in a study of regulatory T cells in long-lasting Graves disease. Time point: newly diagnosed GD, antithyroid drugs for less than 3 months. PBMC-derived RNA was used for the TCR library. Arm-PCR with iRepertoire HTBI primers amplified the CDR3 regions for these TCR beta libraries. One entry per CDR3 protein, called by TCRdb with MiXCR from the multiplex PCR reads. The sample contains approximately 400,000 distinct CDR3 sequences, 15% of which appear only once. These data also formed part of another study, on T cells in Graves' hyperthyroidism and ophthalmopathy.

Sequencing was performed on peripheral blood mononuclear cells (PBMCs), taken at new diagnosis, from a patient treated with antithyroid drugs. These receptors came from a woman aged 25 to 39 with Graves disease.

The chain combines TRBV9 with TRBJ2-7; TRBD1 matches 12 bases. V gave up 4 bases and J gave up 3 bases; unmatched junction bases: 5. CDR3 length: 15 residues. CDR1 is SGDLS and CDR2 is YYNGEE in the germline V gene. The CDR3 here is CASSPGTGGFYEQYF. CDR3 nucleotide sequence: TGTGCCAGCAGCCCCGGGACAGGGGGCTTCTACGAGCAGTACTTC.

This clonotype has more than one count but fewer than ten. This sequence joins TRBV27 and TRBJ1-4; D is ambiguous. Germline-derived CDR1 and CDR2 are MNHEY and SMNVEV (reference sequence). Trimming removed 2 bases at V and 3 bases at J, with 7 bases between. The CDR3 sequence is 14 residues long. The CDR3 DNA reads as TGTGCCAGCAGTTTACTCGGGGCTAATGAAAAACTGTTTTTT. Translating it yields CASSLLGANEKLFF.

This clonotype turned up a few times. The chain is built from TRBV2 and TRBJ1-5; D gene ambiguous. Trimming pared 7 bases from V and 1 base from J, leaving 14 bases between. This CDR3 spans 15 amino acids. Germline CDR1 is SNHLY and CDR2 is FYNNEI. The CDR3 DNA reads TGTGCCAGCACCGAGGAGTCTCGGAGCAATCAGCCCCAGCATTTT. As protein: CASTEESRSNQPQHF.

V usage is TRBV12-3 or TRBV12-4 and J usage is TRBJ2-2; TRBD2 matches at 9 bases. V lost 2 bases, J lost 6 bases, and 10 bases stayed unmatched. The CDR3 runs 17 residues. In DNA, the CDR3 is TGTGCCAGCAGTTTAATTGCCCCGGGACTAGCTGCCGGGGAGCTGTTTTTT. Protein product: CASSLIAPGLAAGELFF.

V and J are TRBV9 and TRBJ2-1, with 7 bases identical to TRBD2. J was trimmed by 7 bases and V by 4 bases; bases with no gene match: 8. Germline V gene data show CDR1 as SGDLS and CDR2 as YYNGEE. This CDR3 contains 14 residues. This CDR3 is CASSPREVRNEQFF. The CDR3 region has the DNA TGTGCCAGCAGCCCCCGGGAGGTCCGGAATGAGCAGTTCTTC.

In this sample, this clonotype turned up many times. The rearrangement links TRBV11-2 to TRBJ2-2; D gene ambiguous. The CDR3 is 16 amino acids. V was trimmed by 1 base and J by 4 bases, leaving 13 bases between them. Germline values: CDR1 SGHAT, CDR2 FQNNGV. This chain's CDR3 is CASSLAWVRGTGELFF. In DNA form, the CDR3 reads TGTGCCAGCAGCTTAGCCTGGGTCAGAGGCACCGGGGAGCTGTTTTTT.

This clonotype showed up many times. This chain uses TRBV29-1 with TRBJ2-7; the D is unclear. The germline CDR1 and CDR2 sequences are SQVTM and ANQGSEA. CDR3 length: 13 amino acids. V shed 0 bases and J shed 2 bases, with 8 bases lying between them. Here the CDR3 DNA reads TGCAGCGTTGAAGAGGTGGGAACCTACGAGCAGTACTTC. As protein: CSVEEVGTYEQYF.

This clonotype was picked up a small number of times. The rearrangement uses TRBV5-5 and TRBJ2-6; no firm D call. The V gene lost 0 bases and the J gene lost 0 bases, with 10 bases spanning the gap. The germline gives CDR1 SGHKS, CDR2 YYEKEE (reference sequence). This CDR3 contains 17 residues. CDR3 protein: CASSLGIFSSGANVLTF. CDR3 nucleotides: TGTGCCAGCAGCTTGGGGATATTTAGCTCTGGGGCCAACGTCCTGACTTTC.

This clonotype was seen a few times. This may be a read error, as it is one base from a much larger clone. J is TRBJ2-1 and V is TRBV6-2 or TRBV6-3; D possibly corresponds to TRBD2 (5 bases). This CDR3 is built from 13 residues. Germline V gene lookup returns CDR1 MNHEY and CDR2 SVGEGT. The CDR3 sequence is CASEGPMGNGQFF. The CDR3 bases are TGTGCCAGCGAGGGTCCGATGGGTAATGGGCAGTTCTTC.

This rearrangement joins TRBV24-1 to TRBJ1-5, with TRBD1 as a possible D gene (5 bases). This CDR3 region has 15 residues. CDR1 is KGHDR and CDR2 is SFDVKD in the germline V gene. V was pared by 5 bases and J by 1 base, with 11 bases between. CDR3 region: CATSAARGSNQPQHF. The CDR3 DNA is TGTGCCACCAGTGCTGCACGGGGGAGCAATCAGCCCCAGCATTTT.

This clonotype was counted only a few times. The chain uses TRBV20-1 and TRBJ1-4; TRBD1 matches at 7 bases. The germline CDR1 and CDR2 sequences are DFQATT and SNEGSKA (reference sequence). This CDR3 spans 13 amino acids. V gave up 7 bases and J gave up 4 bases; unmatched junction bases: 6. As DNA, the CDR3 is TGCAGTGGTCGCCGGGACAGTAATGAAAAACTGTTTTTT. Translating gives CSGRRDSNEKLFF.

This clonotype was recorded at least ten times. The CDR3 region has the DNA TGTGCCAGCAGCTCCGGACAGATCGAGCAGTACTTC. Amino acids: CASSSGQIEQYF. The chain couples TRBV7-3 to TRBJ2-7; D perhaps matches TRBD1 (6 bases). The CDR3 extends over 12 amino acids. The germline V gene has CDR1 SGHTA and CDR2 FQGTGA. The V end lost 4 bases, the J end lost 6 bases, and 10 bases lay between the germline ends.

The sample holds a few counts of this clonotype. CDR3 amino acids: CASSPQAWQNGNTIYF. CDR3 coding DNA: TGTGCCAGCAGCCCGCAAGCGTGGCAAAATGGAAACACCATATATTTT. The chain combines TRBV3-1 with TRBJ1-3, with unresolved D. Trimming took 4 bases from V and 3 from J, leaving 16 bases between them. CDR3 length equals 16 residues. CDR1 is LGHDT, CDR2 YNNKEL, per germline (reference sequence). The variable domain in full, with the rest retrieved from reference TRBV3-1 and TRBJ1-3, is DTAVSQTPKYLVTQMGNDKSIKCEQNLGHDTMYWYKQDSKKFLKIMFSYNNKELIINETVPNRFSPKSPDKAHLNLHINSLELGDSAVYFCASSPQAWQNGNTIYFGEGSWLTVV.

Many counts were recorded for this clonotype. J is TRBJ2-7 and V is TRBV28; D assignment may be TRBD1 or TRBD2 (5 bases each). CDR1 is MDHEN and CDR2 is SYDVKM in the germline V gene. The V end was cut by 4 bases, the J end by 3 bases, with 19 bases between. The CDR3 is 16 residues long. For the CDR3, the DNA is TGTGCCAGCAGTTCGCAGGGAGTTCTTCCTTACTACGAGCAGTACTTC. Encoded protein: CASSSQGVLPYYEQYF.

This rearrangement joins TRBV18 to TRBJ2-7; TRBD1 agrees at 10 bases. Germline V lookup: CDR1 KGHSH, CDR2 LQKENI. V lost 3 bases, J lost 5 bases, and 7 bases stayed unmatched. The CDR3 runs 15 residues. The CDR3 coding sequence is TGTGCCAGCTCACCTTCCGGGACAGGGGTCAACGAGCAGTACTTC. Protein product: CASSPSGTGVNEQYF.

The chain carries TRBV6-2 or TRBV6-3 and TRBJ1-5; no clear D gene. V lost 6 bases and J 2 bases, leaving 8 bases between the germline ends. The germline gives CDR1 MNHEY, CDR2 SVGEGT. The CDR3 has 13 residues. CDR3 DNA sequence: TGTGCCAGCAGCCCCAATGGCAATCAGCCCCAGCATTTT. Its protein is CASSPNGNQPQHF.

V gene TRBV7-9 combines with J gene TRBJ2-7; 9 bases fit TRBD2. The CDR3 spans 14 residues. Germline V gene lookup returns CDR1 SEHNR and CDR2 FQNEAQ (reference sequence). J was trimmed by 6 bases and V by 1 base; bases with no gene match: 4. The DNA for the CDR3 is TGTGCCAGCAGCTTAGGAGGTAGCGGGAGCGAGCAGTACTTC. This sequence encodes CASSLGGSGSEQYF. The full variable domain, with the rest looked up from reference TRBV7-9 and TRBJ2-7, is DTGVSQNPRHKITKRGQNVTFRCDPISEHNRLYWYRQTLGQGPEFLTYFQNEAQLEKSRLLSDRFSAERPKGSFSTLEIQRTEQGDSAMYLCASSLGGSGSEQYFGPGTRLTVT.

This clonotype occurred a few times. The chain employs TRBV12-3 or TRBV12-4 and TRBJ2-7, with TRBD2 identical over 7 bases. V lost 3 bases and J lost 13; bases outside the gene matches: 6. CDR3 length: 11 amino acids. CDR3 coding DNA: TGTGCCAGCAGTTTTCAGCGGGGCCAATACTTC. Translated: CASSFQRGQYF.

With regard to this clonotype: The junction differs from germline at one of its ends, possibly a read error. This sequence joins TRBV6-5 and TRBJ2-4, with 7 nucleotides matching TRBD2. The CDR3 has 16 amino acids. Germline V lookup: CDR1 MNHEY, CDR2 SVGAGI. The CDR3 spells CTSSYVGSGMKNIQYF. CDR3 nucleotides: TGTACCAGCAGTTACGTAGGCAGCGGGATGAAAAACATTCAGTACTTC.

This clonotype showed up many times. The chain employs TRBV11-2 and TRBJ1-1, with D unclear. In germline, CDR1 is SGHAT, CDR2 FQNNGV. The CDR3 extends over 15 amino acids. The V end was cut by 8 bases, the J end by 2 bases, with 18 bases between. Written as DNA, the CDR3 is TGTGCCAGCCTTAGGGTCCTACCTGGAAACACTGAAGCTTTCTTT. Encoded protein: CASLRVLPGNTEAFF.